One and the same sample provided the 24 T cell receptor beta chains below, sequenced in a study of TIL therapy for anti-PD-1-resistant metastatic lung cancer. The time point: pre-treatment sample, taken before nivolumab and TIL therapy. The immunoSEQ assay was v3. The data were produced by immunoSEQ multiplex PCR, yet TCRdb's version contains in-frame clones alone and is incomplete. Of tens of thousands of clones listed, roughly 80% are singletons. The sequences come from blood, collected at baseline. The receptor source for this set is a person between 25 and 80 years old with non-small cell lung cancer.

The chain carries TRBV27 and TRBJ2-3, with D maybe TRBD2 (6 bases). Per germline, CDR1 MNHEY and CDR2 SMNVEV (reference sequence). The CDR3 loop spans 15 amino acids. The V end was cut by 2 bases, the J end by 4 bases, with 13 bases between. The CDR3 coding sequence is TGTGCCAGCAGTTTAGGCGGGGTTCGCGCAGATACGCAGTATTTT. Protein product: CASSLGGVRADTQYF.

The chain joins TRBV6-1 to TRBJ2-2; TRBD1 is a possible D gene (6 bases). Trimming left V 0 bases short and J 4 bases short, with 12 bases between. The CDR3 is 16 amino acids. CDR1 and CDR2 from the germline V gene are MNHNS and SASEGT. DNA of the CDR3: TGTGCCAGCAGTGAAGCAGGGGGTCAGGCCACCGGGGAGCTGTTTTTT. Translated: CASSEAGGQATGELFF.

CDR3 protein: CASTVGGSSQGNQPQHF. The CDR3 nucleotides read TGTGCCAGTACCGTGGGGGGCAGCTCACAGGGCAATCAGCCCCAGCATTTT. This chain links TRBV19 with TRBJ1-5; D may be TRBD1 (6 bases). Germline V gene data show CDR1 as LNHDA and CDR2 as SQIVND (reference sequence). The CDR3 contains 17 residues. V gave up 7 bases and J gave up 2 bases, with 21 bases separating them.

The CDR3 nucleotides are TGTGCCTGCATACCGACAGGGGCGGTTGGAAACACCATATATTTT. It codes for CACIPTGAVGNTIYF. The genes are TRBV30 and TRBJ1-3, with TRBD1 identical over 8 bases. Germline CDR1 is GTSNPN and CDR2 is SVGIG (reference sequence). Trimming at V came to 6 bases and at J to 3 bases, leaving 10 bases not matched to a gene. This CDR3 comprises 15 residues.

This chain connects TRBV12-5 to TRBJ1-1, with TRBD1 as a possible D gene (6 bases). Germline V CDR1 and CDR2: LGHNT, FRNRAP. CDR3 length: 16 residues. V lost 2 bases and J 10 bases, leaving 23 bases between the germline ends. The DNA of the CDR3 is TGTGCTAGTGGTTTGACCGGGACAACGAAAGAGTCGGTAGCTTTCTTT. Its protein product is CASGLTGTTKESVAFF.

The chain carries TRBV9 and TRBJ2-3, with 9 bases aligning to TRBD2. Looked up from germline, CDR1 is SGDLS and CDR2 is YYNGEE. The CDR3 is 19 amino acids. V lost 1 base to trimming and J lost 1 base; unmatched junction nucleotides: 13. CDR3 nucleotide sequence: TGTGCCAGCAGCGTATTATTTGCGGGAGGGATCTTAGGCACAGATACGCAGTATTTT. Translation: CASSVLFAGGILGTDTQYF.

This clone has only one observation. J is TRBJ2-1 and V is TRBV4-1; TRBD2 agrees at 9 bases. Germline CDR1 is MGHRA and CDR2 is YSYEKL. Germline trimming cut 0 bases from V and 2 bases from J; bases unmatched to any gene: 14. There are 20 residues in the CDR3. The CDR3 DNA sequence: TGCGCCAGCAGCCAAGAAGACGGCGGGGGGGCCTTAGGCCCCTACAATGAGCAGTTCTTC. It encodes CASSQEDGGGALGPYNEQFF.

This clone was seen more than once but under ten times. The chain is built from TRBV4-2 and TRBJ1-5; D is uncertain. This CDR3 spans 15 amino acids. The V and J ends lost 2 bases and 4 bases respectively, with 12 bases between them. Germline V gene lookup returns CDR1 LGHNA and CDR2 YNFKEQ. The CDR3 reads CASSQIGSGNQPQHF. The CDR3, as DNA: TGTGCCAGCAGCCAAATAGGGTCCGGGAATCAGCCCCAGCATTTT.

This chain links TRBV7-2 with TRBJ2-5; 7 bases map to TRBD2. Germline CDR1 SGHTA, CDR2 FQGNSA. There are 15 residues in the CDR3. J lost 5 bases, V lost 5 bases, and 11 bases had no gene match. CDR3 sequence: CASSRAGSLGETQYF. CDR3 DNA: TGTGCCAGCAGCAGAGCGGGGAGCCTTGGGGAGACCCAGTACTTC.

The V call is TRBV7-9, the J call TRBJ2-2; perhaps D is TRBD1 or TRBD2 (5 bases each). V gave up 1 base and J gave up 2 bases, with 11 bases separating them. The CDR3 consists of 16 residues. Germline assignment: CDR1 SEHNR and CDR2 FQNEAQ (reference sequence). The CDR3 bases are TGTGCCAGCAGCTTAGTGGGACCTTTTAACACCGGGGAGCTGTTTTTT. It specifies CASSLVGPFNTGELFF.

This sequence joins TRBV5-1 and TRBJ2-7, with 7 bases fitting TRBD1. This CDR3 contains 14 residues. V lost 4 bases, J lost 4 bases, and 8 bases stayed unmatched. The germline V gene encodes CDR1 SGHRS and CDR2 YFSETQ. The CDR3 protein is CASSPTGNRYEQYF. As DNA, the CDR3 is TGCGCCAGCAGCCCGACAGGGAATAGGTACGAGCAGTACTTC.

The V and J genes are TRBV28 and TRBJ2-7, with unresolved D. CDR3 length: 14 amino acids. The germline V gene has CDR1 MDHEN and CDR2 SYDVKM. The ends were cut back, 7 bases at V and 3 bases at J, with 16 bases in the middle. CDR3: CASTGSTLFYEQYF. The CDR3 DNA is TGTGCCAGCACGGGCTCGACCCTCTTCTACGAGCAGTACTTC.

The chain has TRBV4-3 and TRBJ2-3; D possibly corresponds to TRBD2 (6 bases). The CDR3 runs 15 residues. Germline loops: CDR1 LGHNA, CDR2 YSLEER. Trimming took 0 bases from V and 1 from J, leaving 8 bases between them. For the CDR3, the DNA is TGCGCCAGCAGCCAAGACTGGGGGGGCACAGATACGCAGTATTTT. Protein sequence: CASSQDWGGTDTQYF.

The chain combines TRBV27 with TRBJ1-6; possible D gene TRBD1, 5 bases. This CDR3 spans 17 amino acids. With 4 bases removed from V and 0 bases from J, the gap between germline ends came to 13 bases. Germline V lookup: CDR1 MNHEY, CDR2 SMNVEV (reference sequence). The DNA of the CDR3 is TGTGCCAGCAGTTCGGTCGGGGGAAGCTCCTATAATTCACCCCTCCACTTT. Its translation is CASSSVGGSSYNSPLHF.

The V call is TRBV7-9, the J call TRBJ2-3; weak D call: TRBD1 (6 bases). The CDR3 length is 16 residues. Germline CDR1 SEHNR, CDR2 FQNEAQ (reference sequence). The germline V and J ends were trimmed by 4 bases and 2 bases, with 16 bases remaining between them. This CDR3 is CASSSRDRTVTDTQYF. The CDR3, as DNA: TGTGCCAGCAGCTCCAGAGACAGGACAGTCACAGATACGCAGTATTTT.

The rearrangement links TRBV19 to TRBJ1-5, with TRBD1 matching over 7 bases. V gave up 7 bases and J gave up 0 bases; unmatched junction bases: 18. This CDR3 is 19 amino acids long. CDR1 is LNHDA and CDR2 is SQIVND in the germline V gene (reference sequence). This CDR3 is CASTPEGAGVYSSNQPQHF. The CDR3 bases are TGTGCCAGTACCCCTGAGGGGGCCGGCGTATACAGTAGCAATCAGCCCCAGCATTTT.

The chain combines TRBV14 with TRBJ1-3, with D possibly matching TRBD1 (6 bases). Germline assignment: CDR1 SGHDN and CDR2 FVKESK. The V end lost 3 bases, the J end lost 0 bases, and 12 bases lay between the germline ends. CDR3 length: 16 amino acids. CDR3 DNA: TGTGCCAGCAGCCAGGGGGGGCGAAGCTCTGGAAACACCATATATTTT. Protein sequence: CASSQGGRSSGNTIYF.

The J gene is TRBJ1-2, the V gene TRBV7-9, with 7 bases fitting TRBD1. The CDR3 sequence is 15 residues long. V was clipped by 1 base and J by 2 bases; unmatched bases: 4. CDR1 SEHNR and CDR2 FQNEAQ come from the germline V gene (reference sequence). The DNA of the CDR3 is TGTGCCAGCAGCTTAGTCTTGGGACAGAACTATGGCTACACCTTC. Encoded protein: CASSLVLGQNYGYTF.

The chain has TRBV19 and TRBJ2-5, with D perhaps TRBD2 (6 bases). Germline CDR1 LNHDA, CDR2 SQIVND (reference sequence). The CDR3 runs to 13 residues. The V end was cut by 9 bases, the J end by 5 bases, with 16 bases between. The CDR3 DNA follows: TGTGCCAGCTCCGGGACTTGGGCGGAGACCCAGTACTTC. Translation: CASSGTWAETQYF.

This sequence joins TRBV28 and TRBJ1-2, with D maybe TRBD1 (5 bases). V dropped 8 bases and J dropped 8 bases, with 9 bases sitting between them. From germline, CDR1 is MDHEN and CDR2 SYDVKM. The CDR3 sequence is 10 residues long. Written as DNA, the CDR3 is TGTGCCAGCGGGGCCGTCGGCTACACCTTC. Translation: CASGAVGYTF.

This sequence joins TRBV28 and TRBJ2-2, with 11 bases matching TRBD1. Per the germline V gene, CDR1 is MDHEN and CDR2 is SYDVKM. Unmatched junction bases numbered 7, after V lost 8 bases and J lost 5 bases. This CDR3 spans 15 amino acids. DNA of the CDR3: TGTGCCAGCTTCTCCGGGACAGGGGGGACCGGGGAGCTGTTTTTT. Amino acid sequence: CASFSGTGGTGELFF. The whole variable domain, remainder taken from reference TRBV28 and TRBJ2-2, is DVKVTQSSRYLVKRTGEKVFLECVQDMDHENMFWYRQDPGLGLRLIYFSYDVKMKEKGDIPEGYSVSREKKERFSLILESASTNQTSMYLCASFSGTGGTGELFFGEGSRLTVL.

This sequence joins TRBV6-4 and TRBJ1-2; 8 positions agree with TRBD1. V trimming: 5 bases; J trimming: 8 bases; junction bases outside the gene matches: 7. CDR3 size: 13 residues. CDR1 is MRHNA, CDR2 SNTAGT, per germline. Here the CDR3 reads CASSYEPGGGYTF. The CDR3, as DNA: TGTGCCAGCAGTTATGAGCCAGGGGGCGGCTACACCTTC.

This chain links TRBV6-5 with TRBJ2-7; tentatively, D is TRBD1 (6 bases). The CDR3 is 15 amino acids. Trimming left V 5 bases short and J 7 bases short, with 21 bases between. Per the germline V gene, CDR1 is MNHEY and CDR2 is SVGAGI. Here the CDR3 DNA reads TGTGCCAGCAGTCCATTTTCCATCACAGGGTATGAGCAGTACTTC. Protein: CASSPFSITGYEQYF.

This sequence joins TRBV5-1 and TRBJ2-3; 7 bases line up with TRBD2. Germline CDR1 SGHRS, CDR2 YFSETQ. Trimming took 0 bases from V and 4 from J; bases not matched to a gene: 8. The CDR3 length is 16 residues. The CDR3 DNA reads TGCGCCAGCAGCTTGGATTTGCGGGAGATGGCAGATACGCAGTATTTT. This encodes CASSLDLREMADTQYF.